The 16 T cell receptor beta chains reported below all come from one sample, sequenced in a study of T cell changes during pregnancy in multiple sclerosis. The data were produced by immunoSEQ multiplex PCR, yet TCRdb's version contains in-frame clones alone and is incomplete. The sample has 58,000 or so clones, 75% to 95% seen once. The sequencing here drew on peripheral blood, taken in the first trimester of pregnancy. The receptors here all came from a female donor in good health, enrolled as a control in a pregnancy study.

The J gene is TRBJ1-5, the V gene TRBV5-8; the D gene is possibly TRBD1 (6 bases). Germline V gives CDR1 SGHTS, CDR2 YDEGEE. Between the trimmed V and J ends, which lost 10 bases and 1 base, there was a span of 12 bases. This CDR3 is 13 amino acids long. CDR3 in DNA: TGTGCCGGGGGCGGGCGGAGCAATCAGCCCCAGCATTTT. Protein sequence: CAGGGRSNQPQHF.

This clone occurred a few times. J is TRBJ1-2 and V is TRBV2; D gene uncertain. The CDR3 contains 11 residues. Per germline, CDR1 SNHLY and CDR2 FYNNEI. V was cut by 7 bases and J by 4 bases, with 7 bases left in between. As DNA, the CDR3 is TGTGCCAGCACTGACGGCTATGGCTACACCTTC. Its protein is CASTDGYGYTF.

The rearrangement links TRBV27 to TRBJ2-7, with 14 nucleotides matching TRBD2. The trim removed 6 bases at V and 8 bases at J, leaving 9 bases unmatched. The germline V gene has CDR1 MNHEY and CDR2 SMNVEV (reference sequence). The CDR3 loop spans 15 amino acids. In DNA form, the CDR3 reads TGTGCCAGCAGAGGACTAGCGGGAGGCCTCATCCAGCAGTACTTC. It is translated as CASRGLAGGLIQQYF.

This clone has a handful of counts. The J gene is TRBJ1-5, the V gene TRBV25-1, with D uncertain. Trimming took off 3 bases at V and 5 bases at J, with 8 bases between the two ends. The germline V gene encodes CDR1 MGHDK and CDR2 SYGVNS. The CDR3 sequence is 13 residues long. CDR3 protein: CASSDGFHQPQHF. The CDR3 DNA follows: TGTGCCAGCAGTGACGGGTTCCATCAGCCCCAGCATTTT.

The sample holds one count of this clone. The rearrangement links TRBV28 to TRBJ1-2; TRBD1 aligns across 7 bases. J lost 7 bases, V lost 1 base, and 9 bases had no gene match. This CDR3 region has 15 residues. Germline V gene data show CDR1 as MDHEN and CDR2 as SYDVKM. CDR3 DNA: TGTGCCAGCAGTTTATCGGGACAGCTCTATGTTGGCTACACCTTC. It yields the protein CASSLSGQLYVGYTF.

V is TRBV5-1 and J is TRBJ2-5; TRBD2 agrees at 8 bases. The CDR3 extends over 14 amino acids. Germline lookup yields CDR1 SGHRS and CDR2 YFSETQ. V lost 1 base and J lost 3; bases outside the gene matches: 2. The CDR3 coding sequence is TGCGCCAGCAGCTTGCGGGGGGGTGAAGAGACCCAGTACTTC. This gives the protein CASSLRGGEETQYF.

This chain connects TRBV7-2 to TRBJ2-1, with 11 bases matching TRBD2. The germline gives CDR1 SGHTA, CDR2 FQGNSA. CDR3 length equals 16 residues. Trimming at V came to 5 bases and at J to 7 bases, leaving 10 bases not matched to a gene. The CDR3 DNA follows: TGTGCCAGCAGCCAGAAGACTAGCGGGATAAGGAATGAGCAGTTCTTC. Translation gives CASSQKTSGIRNEQFF.

This chain connects TRBV5-6 to TRBJ2-7; a weak D match, TRBD2 (6 bases). This CDR3 contains 14 residues. V was trimmed by 3 bases and J by 0 bases, leaving 10 bases between them. In germline, CDR1 is SGHDT, CDR2 YYEEEE. The CDR3 region is CASSSGLDSYEQYF. The CDR3 nucleotides are TGTGCCAGCAGCTCGGGACTGGACTCCTACGAGCAGTACTTC.

The chain combines TRBV19 with TRBJ2-5; tentatively, D is TRBD1 (7 bases). CDR3 size: 15 residues. Between the trimmed V and J ends, which lost 4 bases and 7 bases, there was a span of 19 bases. Germline V CDR1 and CDR2: LNHDA, SQIVND (reference sequence). The CDR3 reads CASSKGQPGGGTQYF. CDR3 bases: TGTGCCAGTAGTAAGGGACAGCCAGGGGGAGGGACCCAGTACTTC. The full variable domain, completed using reference TRBV19 and TRBJ2-5, is DGGITQSPKYLFRKEGQNVTLSCEQNLNHDAMYWYRQDPGQGLRLIYYSQIVNDFQKGDIAEGYSVSREKKESFPLTVTSAQKNPTAFYLCASSKGQPGGGTQYFGPGTRLLVL.

This clone was seen once. CDR3 nucleotides: TGTGCCAGCAGCTTAATGAAAGGCGGGGTCGACAATGAGCAGTTCTTC. Amino acids: CASSLMKGGVDNEQFF. The rearrangement links TRBV11-1 to TRBJ2-1, with D possibly being TRBD2 (6 bases). This CDR3 contains 16 residues. Germline loops: CDR1 SGHAT, CDR2 FQDESV (reference sequence). The V end lost 2 bases, the J end lost 5 bases, and 16 bases lay between the germline ends. The variable domain in full, with the rest retrieved from reference TRBV11-1 and TRBJ2-1, is EAEVAQSPRYKITEKSQAVAFWCDPISGHATLYWYRQILGQGPELLVQFQDESVVDDSQLPKDRFSAERLKGVDSTLKIQPAELGDSAMYLCASSLMKGGVDNEQFFGPGTRLTVL.

V usage is TRBV28 and J usage is TRBJ1-5; 7 bases are shared with TRBD1. CDR1 is MDHEN, CDR2 SYDVKM, per germline. The length of the CDR3 is 18 residues. J gave up 0 bases and V 8 bases, and 16 bases lay outside the gene matches. The CDR3 bases are TGTGCCAGCCAAGATCCGGGACAGAGACTCTATAGCAATCAGCCCCAGCATTTT. Its protein is CASQDPGQRLYSNQPQHF.

The CDR3, as DNA: TGTGCCAGCAGTTTACGGGGGGGATACAATGAGCAGTTCTTC. This codes for CASSLRGGYNEQFF. V is TRBV27 and J is TRBJ2-1, with TRBD2 identical over 8 bases. The CDR3 consists of 14 residues. V gave up 2 bases and J gave up 4 bases; unmatched junction bases: 1. Germline-derived CDR1 and CDR2 are MNHEY and SMNVEV (reference sequence).

The rearrangement joins TRBV9 to TRBJ2-5, with D possibly matching TRBD2 (6 bases). V lost 0 bases and J lost 4, with 16 bases in between. The length of the CDR3 is 16 residues. Germline loops: CDR1 SGDLS, CDR2 YYNGEE. The CDR3 DNA reads TGTGCCAGCAGCGTAGGTCATAGCGGAGGCAGAGAGACCCAGTACTTC. As protein: CASSVGHSGGRETQYF. The variable domain in full, with the rest retrieved from reference TRBV9 and TRBJ2-5, is DSGVTQTPKHLITATGQRVTLRCSPRSGDLSVYWYQQSLDQGLQFLIQYYNGEERAKGNILERFSAQQFPDLHSELNLSSLELGDSALYFCASSVGHSGGRETQYFGPGTRLLVL.

V usage is TRBV5-1 and J usage is TRBJ2-1, with no clear D. This CDR3 has 19 amino acids. Trimming left V 0 bases short and J 1 base short, with 20 bases between. Looked up from germline, CDR1 is SGHRS and CDR2 is YFSETQ. The CDR3 region is CASSLVGGKLKLSYNEQFF. The CDR3 DNA follows: TGCGCCAGCAGCTTGGTTGGCGGTAAACTTAAACTATCCTACAATGAGCAGTTCTTC.

The chain combines TRBV9 with TRBJ1-1; D possibly corresponds to TRBD1 (5 bases). The CDR3 is 13 amino acids. Looked up from germline, CDR1 is SGDLS and CDR2 is YYNGEE. The CDR3: CATESLMNTEAFF. In DNA, the CDR3 is TGTGCGACAGAAAGTCTGATGAACACTGAAGCTTTCTTT.

The table lists this clone with a count of one. This chain links TRBV6-1 with TRBJ1-1; D gene unclear. Per the germline V gene, CDR1 is MNHNS and CDR2 is SASEGT. The CDR3 totals 13 residues. V was trimmed by 0 bases and J by 11 bases, leaving 13 bases between them. CDR3 DNA: TGTGCCAGCAGTGAAGCTCCCCGTTTTCCGGCTTTCTTT. As protein: CASSEAPRFPAFF.